This passage covers 20 T cell receptor beta chains from one sample sequenced in a study of T cells in Graves' hyperthyroidism and ophthalmopathy. Regions amplified from RNA transcripts were the TCR beta CDR3 regions. During a first-round RT-PCR of the TCR CDR3, the HTBI primer set was used. MiXCR was run by TCRdb on the multiplex PCR reads, yielding one entry per CDR3 protein. The repertoire includes about 400,000 distinct CDR3 sequences, about 14% of them detected once, and under 15% sits in the top ten. Sequences were obtained from blood. Receptors were obtained from a man aged 18 to 30 with Graves' ophthalmopathy.

This clonotype was seen repeatedly, ten times or more. In DNA form, the CDR3 reads TGTGCCAGCAGCGCGGGGCAGAGCCTACAAGAGACCCAGTACTTC. Amino acids: CASSAGQSLQETQYF. The rearrangement links TRBV11-3 to TRBJ2-5; the D gene is possibly TRBD2 (6 bases). V was cut by 5 bases and J by 2 bases, with 15 bases left in between. CDR3 size: 15 residues. The germline V gene encodes CDR1 SGHNT and CDR2 YENEEA.

This clonotype was seen many times. V and J are TRBV11-2 and TRBJ2-4; D is tentatively TRBD1 or TRBD2 (5 bases each). CDR1 and CDR2 from the germline V gene are SGHAT and FQNNGV. The length of the CDR3 is 13 residues. Trimming cost V 5 bases and J 2 bases, with 7 bases left between them. This CDR3 is CASSEGSKNIQYF. The CDR3 DNA reads TGTGCCAGCAGCGAGGGGTCCAAAAACATTCAGTACTTC.

This clonotype was counted only a few times. The V and J genes are TRBV9 and TRBJ2-5, with 8 positions matching TRBD2. Looked up from germline, CDR1 is SGDLS and CDR2 is YYNGEE. The CDR3 is 13 residues long. Trimming cost V 3 bases and J 3 bases; bases outside gene matches: 1. CDR3: CASSATSEETQYF. The CDR3 DNA reads TGTGCCAGCAGCGCGACTAGCGAAGAGACCCAGTACTTC.

About this clonotype itself: Possible read error: a much larger clone is one base away. The chain uses TRBV27 and TRBJ2-3; D uncertain. Trimming left V 3 bases short and J 8 bases short, with 12 bases between. The CDR3 has 13 residues. The germline V gene encodes CDR1 MNHEY and CDR2 SMNVEV (reference sequence). CDR3 amino acids: CASSFSSWGTQYF. For the CDR3, the DNA is TGTGCCAGCAGTTTCTCATCATGGGGTACGCAGTATTTT.

This clonotype was observed many times. CDR3 residues: CASSTGGPFWNEQFF. CDR3 bases: TGTGCCAGCAGTACGGGGGGGCCGTTTTGGAATGAGCAGTTCTTC. The gene calls are TRBV9 and TRBJ2-1, with 8 bases identical to TRBD2. Germline V gives CDR1 SGDLS, CDR2 YYNGEE. The CDR3 loop spans 15 amino acids. Losses at the gene ends were 5 bases for V and 7 bases for J; bases not matched to a gene: 11.

The chain carries TRBV7-9 and TRBJ1-5; D unclear. The CDR3 extends over 14 amino acids. The V end lost 0 bases, the J end lost 0 bases, and 3 bases lay between the germline ends. In germline, CDR1 is SEHNR, CDR2 FQNEAQ (reference sequence). The CDR3 bases are TGTGCCAGCAGCTTAGCAAATAGCAATCAGCCCCAGCATTTT. Translation: CASSLANSNQPQHF.

This clonotype was seen at least ten times. The rearrangement links TRBV4-1 to TRBJ2-7; D is possibly TRBD2 (5 bases). Germline assignment: CDR1 MGHRA and CDR2 YSYEKL. The CDR3 contains 14 residues. Trimming shortened V by 4 bases and J by 2 bases, and 12 bases separated the two germline ends. The CDR3 spells CASSPWGVAYEQYF. CDR3 DNA: TGCGCCAGCAGCCCCTGGGGAGTCGCCTACGAGCAGTACTTC.

A few counts support this clonotype. The rearrangement links TRBV5-1 to TRBJ2-5; 13 nucleotides line up with TRBD2. The germline gives CDR1 SGHRS, CDR2 YFSETQ. This CDR3 contains 16 residues. The V and J ends lost 0 bases and 7 bases, in that order; junction bases with no gene match: 6. The CDR3 protein is CASSLVGTSGARTQYF. The CDR3 coding sequence is TGCGCCAGCAGCTTGGTCGGGACTAGCGGGGCCCGGACCCAGTACTTC.

This clonotype was seen many times. The chain employs TRBV2 and TRBJ2-1; 9 bases agree with TRBD2. Unmatched junction bases numbered 7, after V lost 8 bases and J lost 2 bases. Germline values: CDR1 SNHLY, CDR2 FYNNEI. The length of the CDR3 is 15 residues. This CDR3 is CASAPASGAYNEQFF. In DNA, the CDR3 is TGTGCCAGCGCCCCCGCTAGCGGGGCCTACAATGAGCAGTTCTTC.

This clonotype was observed many times. The rearrangement joins TRBV30 to TRBJ2-7, with D possibly TRBD2 on 7 matching bases. Germline V lookup: CDR1 GTSNPN, CDR2 SVGIG (reference sequence). Trimming shortened V by 5 bases and J by 3 bases, and 11 bases separated the two germline ends. CDR3 length equals 12 residues. The CDR3 DNA follows: TGTGCCTGGGGAGGGGGGGGCTACGAGCAGTACTTC. This codes for CAWGGGGYEQYF. Using reference TRBV30 and TRBJ2-7 for the parts outside the CDR3, the full variable domain is SQTIHQWPATLVQPVGSPLSLECTVEGTSNPNLYWYRQAAGRGLQLLFYSVGIGQISSEVPQNLSASRPQDRQFILSSKKLLLSDSGFYLCAWGGGGYEQYFGPGTRLTVT.

This clonotype has at least ten counts. J is TRBJ1-2 and V is TRBV24-1; D not certain. Trimming stripped 0 bases from V and 5 bases from J, with 9 bases between. The CDR3 is made up of 14 amino acids. Germline V gives CDR1 KGHDR, CDR2 SFDVKD. CDR3 nucleotides: TGTGCCACCAGTGATTTGAACTATCCATATGGCTACACCTTC. Protein: CATSDLNYPYGYTF.

This clonotype was seen repeatedly, ten times or more. The chain is built from TRBV28 and TRBJ2-1, with 7 bases that match TRBD1. Germline CDR1 reads MDHEN; CDR2 reads SYDVKM. CDR3 size: 15 residues. Trimming took 6 bases from V and 8 from J; bases not matched to a gene: 13. The CDR3: CASRKTGSSLYEQFF. The CDR3 coding sequence is TGTGCCAGCAGGAAGACAGGGAGTAGTCTGTATGAGCAGTTCTTC.

This clonotype was seen a few times. This sequence joins TRBV24-1 and TRBJ2-2; 9 positions match TRBD1. The CDR3 is 16 residues long. Trimming took 5 bases from V and 3 from J; bases not matched to a gene: 6. Per the germline V gene, CDR1 is KGHDR and CDR2 is SFDVKD. As DNA, the CDR3 is TGTGCCACCAGTGGACGGACAGGGGATTACACCGGGGAGCTGTTTTTT. As protein: CATSGRTGDYTGELFF.

This chain uses TRBV7-9 with TRBJ1-2, with 8 bases matching TRBD1. J lost 2 bases, V lost 5 bases, and 7 bases had no gene match. Germline loops: CDR1 SEHNR, CDR2 FQNEAQ (reference sequence). The CDR3 has 15 residues. The CDR3 region is CASSDWTGSNYGYTF. The CDR3 DNA reads as TGTGCCAGCAGCGATTGGACAGGGTCCAACTATGGCTACACCTTC. The entire variable domain, with the rest obtained from reference TRBV7-9 and TRBJ1-2, is as follows: DTGVSQNPRHKITKRGQNVTFRCDPISEHNRLYWYRQTLGQGPEFLTYFQNEAQLEKSRLLSDRFSAERPKGSFSTLEIQRTEQGDSAMYLCASSDWTGSNYGYTFGSGTRLTVV.

This clonotype was detected many times. The chain links TRBV2 to TRBJ1-3; the D is unclear. V was clipped by 6 bases and J by 4 bases, with 7 bases between them. The CDR3 totals 12 residues. Germline V gene sequence: CDR1 SNHLY, CDR2 FYNNEI. CDR3 sequence reads: CASRRVGNTIYF. The CDR3 DNA is TGTGCCAGCAGGCGGGTAGGAAACACCATATATTTT. The full variable domain, rest sourced from reference TRBV2 and TRBJ1-3, is EPEVTQTPSHQVTQMGQEVILRCVPISNHLYFYWYRQILGQKVEFLVSFYNNEISEKSEIFDDQFSVERPDGSNFTLKIRSTKLEDSAMYFCASRRVGNTIYFGEGSWLTVV.

This clonotype showed up many times. This sequence joins TRBV6-1 and TRBJ1-4, with 9 positions matching TRBD1. Germline CDR1 and CDR2: MNHNS and SASEGT. Losses at the gene ends were 5 bases for V and 7 bases for J; bases not matched to a gene: 14. The CDR3 is 17 amino acids. CDR3 amino acids: CASSRTGTGYYGEKLFF. The CDR3 DNA follows: TGTGCCAGCAGTAGGACCGGGACAGGGTACTATGGTGAAAAACTGTTTTTT.

This clonotype was found a few times. The V call is TRBV25-1, the J call TRBJ2-2; unclear D gene. CDR3 size: 19 residues. Trimming removed 3 bases from V and 0 bases from J, with 20 bases in between. CDR1 MGHDK and CDR2 SYGVNS come from the germline V gene. Written as DNA, the CDR3 is TGTGCCAGCAGTGAGCTTGTCCCCATTTGGGGTTCGAACACCGGGGAGCTGTTTTTT. Protein product: CASSELVPIWGSNTGELFF.

This clonotype has at least ten counts. This sequence joins TRBV30 and TRBJ2-5; D remains ambiguous. The germline V gene has CDR1 GTSNPN and CDR2 SVGIG (reference sequence). The CDR3 length is 12 residues. V was clipped by 3 bases and J by 1 base, with 6 bases between them. CDR3: CAWRQFQETQYF. DNA for the CDR3: TGTGCCTGGAGACAGTTCCAAGAGACCCAGTACTTC.

This clonotype was counted many times. The rearrangement links TRBV28 to TRBJ1-2, with TRBD1 identical over 7 bases. The J segment lost 4 bases and the V segment lost 5 bases, leaving 7 bases of the junction unmatched. Germline V gene lookup returns CDR1 MDHEN and CDR2 SYDVKM. This CDR3 is built from 14 residues. CDR3 nucleotides: TGTGCCAGCAGTACTCGACAGGGTAGCTATGGCTACACCTTC. Protein sequence: CASSTRQGSYGYTF.

This clonotype was recorded at least ten times. The chain employs TRBV7-8 and TRBJ1-5; TRBD1 aligns across 8 bases. The CDR3 is 15 residues long. V lost 6 bases to trimming and J lost 3 bases; unmatched junction nucleotides: 7. Germline CDR1 reads SGHVS; CDR2 reads FQNEAQ. The chain's CDR3 is CASSPGGQNNQPQHF. The CDR3 DNA follows: TGTGCCAGCAGTCCAGGGGGCCAAAACAATCAGCCCCAGCATTTT. The whole variable domain, filled in from reference TRBV7-8 and TRBJ1-5, reads GAGVSQSPRYKVAKRGQDVALRCDPISGHVSLFWYQQALGQGPEFLTYFQNEAQLDKSGLPSDRFFAERPEGSVSTLKIQRTQQEDSAVYLCASSPGGQNNQPQHFGDGTRLSIL.